This is a list of T cell receptor beta chains from one sample in a study of Graves' ophthalmopathy and Graves' hyperthyroidism. From the multiplex PCR reads, TCRdb called clonotypes with MiXCR, one entry per CDR3 protein. Of a few hundred thousand distinct CDR3 sequences in the sample, roughly 15% were seen once. The sequenced sample was peripheral blood. These receptors all stem from a woman aged 18-29 years with stable Graves' hyperthyroidism. CDR3s include the opening cysteine and the closing phenylalanine or tryptophan. A D gene is named only where the DNA matches it firmly. Clone size is not always given. Where it is, it says once, few, many or a class for expanded clones.

j_gene	d_gene	v_gene	abundance	CDR3nt	CDR3aa
TRBJ1-2	.	TRBV24-1	many	TGTGCCACCAGTGATGGACAGACCTATGGCTACACCTTC	CATSDGQTYGYTF
TRBJ1-1	.	TRBV12-3/TRBV12-4	.	TGTGCCAGCAGTTTGTCTGCTATTCTTACTGAAGCTTTCTTT	CASSLSAILTEAFF
TRBJ1-1	.	TRBV20-1	many	TGCAGTGCTGCCCCCGATGCCAGGGCGACTGAAGCTTTCTTT	CSAAPDARATEAFF
TRBJ1-6	.	TRBV7-3	many	TGTGCCAGCAGCACTACAGGGACCAATTCACCCCTCCACTTT	CASSTTGTNSPLHF
TRBJ2-2	.	TRBV12-3/TRBV12-4	many	TGTGCCAGCAGTCCCGGACTAGGGGGGGCCGGGGAGCTGTTTTTT	CASSPGLGGAGELFF
TRBJ2-2	.	TRBV10-1	.	TGCGCCAGCAGCCCAGAACAGGTCTCGAGCACCGGGGAGCTGTTTTTT	CASSPEQVSSTGELFF
TRBJ1-1	.	TRBV7-9	few	TGTGCCAGCAGCACCGGAGAGGCGGCGGCTTTCTTT	CASSTGEAAAFF
TRBJ2-5	.	TRBV3-1	many	TGTGCCAGCAGCCATCCCCAGCAAGAGACCCAGTACTTC	CASSHPQQETQYF
TRBJ1-2	TRBD1	TRBV27	many	TGTGCCAGCAGTTTATACAGGGGGGATGACTACACCTTC	CASSLYRGDDYTF
TRBJ1-3	.	TRBV2	.	TGTGCCACAAGCCTTCGGGCAGCAACCTCTGGAAACACCATATATTTT	CATSLRAATSGNTIYF